The rows below give T cell receptor beta chains drawn from one sample of a study of blood T cell repertoires in COVID-19. The data were produced by immunoSEQ multiplex PCR, yet TCRdb's version contains in-frame clones alone and is incomplete. The sample includes fewer than 250,000 clones, around 84% of them seen just once. Sequencing was carried out using peripheral blood. These TCRs come from a man aged 40-55 years with acute or convalescent COVID-19. The CDR3 runs from the conserved cysteine through the conserved F or W. A D gene is named only where the DNA matches it firmly.

D: TRBD2
J: TRBJ2-3
V: TRBV9
CDR3: CASSPVLAVSTDTQYF
DNA: TGTGCCAGCAGCCCAGTACTAGCGGTCAGCACAGATACGCAGTATTTT

D: .
J: TRBJ1-2
V: TRBV5-1
CDR3: CASSWDTDYGYTF
DNA: TGCGCCAGCAGCTGGGACACGGACTATGGCTACACCTTC

D: .
J: TRBJ1-1
V: TRBV3-1/TRBV3-2
CDR3: CASSQQGIPEAFF
DNA: TGTGCCAGCAGCCAGCAGGGGATCCCTGAAGCTTTCTTT

D: .
J: TRBJ2-3
V: TRBV5-4
CDR3: CASSLGQAGGTDTQYF
DNA: TGTGCCAGCAGCTTGGGACAGGCCGGGGGGACAGATACGCAGTATTTT

D: .
J: TRBJ2-5
V: TRBV3-1/TRBV3-2
CDR3: CASSQRTPETQYF
DNA: TGTGCCAGCAGCCAAAGGACTCCGGAGACCCAGTACTTC

D: .
J: TRBJ1-1
V: TRBV7-2
CDR3: CASSPGHSNTEAFF
DNA: TGTGCCAGCAGCCCGGGACACTCGAACACTGAAGCTTTCTTT

D: .
J: TRBJ2-7
V: TRBV27
CDR3: CASSSKGVPYEQYF
DNA: TGTGCCAGCAGTTCGAAGGGGGTTCCCTACGAGCAGTACTTC

D: .
J: TRBJ2-3
V: TRBV2
CDR3: CASSVRGTHTDTQYF
DNA: TGTGCCAGCAGTGTTCGCGGGACCCACACAGATACGCAGTATTTT

D: .
J: TRBJ1-4
V: TRBV12-5
CDR3: CASGIEPGEEKLFF
DNA: TGTGCTAGTGGTATAGAGCCGGGGGAGGAAAAACTGTTTTTT

D: TRBD1
J: TRBJ1-5
V: TRBV3-1/TRBV3-2
CDR3: CASSQGGIGQGRGQPQHF
DNA: TGTGCCAGCAGCCAAGGAGGGATCGGACAGGGACGGGGTCAGCCCCAGCATTTT

D: .
J: TRBJ2-1
V: TRBV9
CDR3: CASSVGASPYNEQFF
DNA: TGTGCCAGCAGCGTAGGGGCTAGCCCTTACAATGAGCAGTTCTTC

D: .
J: TRBJ1-1
V: TRBV20-1
CDR3: CSAIGGTEAFF
DNA: TGCAGTGCTATAGGAGGCACTGAAGCTTTCTTT

D: TRBD1
J: TRBJ2-7
V: TRBV28
CDR3: CASSIPGQGNYEQYF
DNA: TGTGCCAGCAGTATCCCCGGACAGGGGAACTACGAGCAGTACTTC

D: .
J: TRBJ2-3
V: TRBV6-5
CDR3: CASRSSGGSDTQYF
DNA: TGTGCCAGCAGGTCATCAGGGGGGTCAGATACGCAGTATTTT

D: TRBD1
J: TRBJ2-2
V: TRBV5-1
CDR3: CASSSQGTGELFF
DNA: TGCGCCAGCAGCTCACAGGGGACCGGGGAGCTGTTTTTT

D: .
J: TRBJ2-7
V: TRBV7-2
CDR3: CASSLVQGSYEQYF
DNA: TGTGCCAGCAGCTTAGTACAGGGCTCCTACGAGCAGTACTTC

D: .
J: TRBJ1-1
V: TRBV20-1
CDR3: CSAKRNTEAFF
DNA: TGCAGTGCTAAGAGGAACACTGAAGCTTTCTTT

D: .
J: TRBJ2-7
V: TRBV7-2
CDR3: CASSQVLGSSYEQYF
DNA: TGTGCCAGCAGCCAAGTCTTGGGGAGCTCCTACGAGCAGTACTTC